This T cell receptor (beta chain) appears in the sequencing data of a study of blood T cell repertoires in COVID-19. Study in general: COVID-19 samples collected from the United States, Italy and Spain covered acute and convalescent phases.

Unmatched junction bases numbered 14, after V lost 7 bases and J lost 8 bases. CDR1 is SQVTM, CDR2 ANQGSEA, per germline. The CDR3 has 15 amino acids. Sequencing used immunoSEQ multiplex PCR; TCRdb keeps in-frame clones, though not all of them. The data show 250,000 to 350,000 clones, 84% seen once. The clonotype was recovered from a human donor with COVID-19, enrolled during active disease. The donor label of this sample is uncertain. The sequenced sample was peripheral blood. V is TRBV29-1 and J is TRBJ1-4, with 9 bases aligning to TRBD1. The CDR3 region has the DNA TGCAGCGCAGGGACAGGGAGGGCCTTGGGGGAAAAACTGTTTTTT. It translates to CSAGTGRALGEKLFF.